The entry below describes one T cell receptor (beta chain). This sample is drawn from a study of molecular identifiers for immune sequencing clone quantification. CDR1 is SEHNR, CDR2 FQNEAQ, per germline (reference sequence). The CDR3 spans 11 residues. V shed 7 bases and J shed 5 bases, with 8 bases lying between them. TCRdb fed the PCR reads into MiXCR, producing one record per CDR3 protein. This table has approximately 590,000 distinct CDR3 sequences, roughly 23% appearing once. What was sequenced was naive CD8+ T cells from blood, with Jurkat cell RNA spiked in. Subset: FACS-sorted CD8+CD4-CCR7+CD45RA+ naive T cells. This TCR was recovered from a human donor in good health. Some libraries in this study had Jurkat cell RNA spiked in. The chain links TRBV7-9 to TRBJ2-5; weak D call: TRBD1 (5 bases). The CDR3, as DNA: TGTGCCAGCAAGGGGTGGGAGACCCAGTACTTC. It encodes CASKGWETQYF.